Following are 21 T cell receptor beta chains from one sample sequenced in a study of T cells in Graves' hyperthyroidism and ophthalmopathy. TCR beta CDR3 regions were amplified from RNA. HTBI primers drove first-round RT-PCR of the TCR CDR3. TCRdb processed the multiplex PCR reads anew with MiXCR; each CDR3 protein has one entry. This sample has just under 750,000 distinct CDR3 sequences; about 35% occur once, and the top ten carry roughly 30%. The sequenced sample was blood. The receptors come from a woman between 35 and 50 years old with Graves' hyperthyroidism.

This clonotype occurred many times. V usage is TRBV7-8 and J usage is TRBJ1-5; 7 nucleotides agree with TRBD1. The CDR3 extends over 15 amino acids. Trimming cost V 0 bases and J 4 bases; bases outside gene matches: 3. Germline lookup yields CDR1 SGHVS and CDR2 FQNEAQ. For the CDR3, the DNA is TGTGCCAGCAGCTTAGCGGCAGGGGGTAATCAGCCCCAGCATTTT. Its protein is CASSLAAGGNQPQHF.

J is TRBJ2-7 and V is TRBV9; D perhaps matches TRBD2 (5 bases). Germline V lookup: CDR1 SGDLS, CDR2 YYNGEE. The V and J ends lost 2 bases and 0 bases respectively, with 12 bases between them. The CDR3 runs to 15 residues. CDR3 bases: TGTGCCAGCAGCGTGGTCCCCGGGGACTCCTACGAGCAGTACTTC. It yields the protein CASSVVPGDSYEQYF. Together with reference TRBV9 and TRBJ2-7, the CDR3 gives the full variable domain: DSGVTQTPKHLITATGQRVTLRCSPRSGDLSVYWYQQSLDQGLQFLIQYYNGEERAKGNILERFSAQQFPDLHSELNLSSLELGDSALYFCASSVVPGDSYEQYFGPGTRLTVT.

The chain combines TRBV29-1 with TRBJ2-6, with 8 bases that match TRBD1. Losses at the gene ends were 6 bases for V and 4 bases for J; bases not matched to a gene: 2. Germline V gene data show CDR1 as SQVTM and CDR2 as ANQGSEA. This CDR3 has 13 residues. Here the CDR3 DNA reads TGCAGCGTGAGGACAGGGGGGGCCAACGTCCTGACTTTC. Residues: CSVRTGGANVLTF. The full variable domain, completed using reference TRBV29-1 and TRBJ2-6, is SAVISQKPSRDICQRGTSLTIQCQVDSQVTMMFWYRQQPGQSLTLIATANQGSEATYESGFVIDKFPISRPNLTFSTLTVSNMSPEDSSIYLCSVRTGGANVLTFGAGSRLTVL.

V and J are TRBV2 and TRBJ1-2, with 11 bases fitting TRBD1. CDR1 is SNHLY and CDR2 is FYNNEI in the germline V gene. The ends lost 5 bases at V and 8 bases at J; junction bases unmatched: 13. CDR3 length: 16 amino acids. The DNA of the CDR3 is TGTGCCAGCAGTCAACGGACAGGGGGCTTCGGCGACGGCTACACCTTC. It encodes CASSQRTGGFGDGYTF.

V is TRBV10-3 and J is TRBJ2-6; D gene uncertain. Germline CDR1 ENHRY, CDR2 SYGVKD. This CDR3 region has 17 residues. The V end was cut by 2 bases, the J end by 2 bases, with 13 bases between. The CDR3 nucleotides read TGTGCCATCAGTGAGAAAGTGGGCGCCGCTGGGGCCAACGTCCTGACTTTC. The encoded protein is CAISEKVGAAGANVLTF.

J is TRBJ2-1 and V is TRBV29-1, with D tentatively TRBD1 or TRBD2 (5 bases each). The length of the CDR3 is 11 residues. Germline V gene sequence: CDR1 SQVTM, CDR2 ANQGSEA. V was pared by 4 bases and J by 6 bases, with 7 bases between. DNA of the CDR3: TGCAGCGTTGTTGGGGGCAATGAGCAGTTCTTC. Translating it yields CSVVGGNEQFF.

The chain has TRBV7-2 and TRBJ2-1; 16 nucleotides line up with TRBD2. After removal of 5 bases from V and 2 bases from J, the junction contained 9 bases not matched to a gene. CDR1 is SGHTA and CDR2 is FQGNSA in the germline V gene. The CDR3 extends over 19 amino acids. The CDR3 loop is CASSPRGLAGGDTYNEQFF. The CDR3, as DNA: TGTGCCAGCAGCCCGCGGGGACTAGCGGGGGGGGATACCTACAATGAGCAGTTCTTC.

This clonotype was recorded many times. J is TRBJ1-4 and V is TRBV2; D unresolved. V lost 8 bases and J 8 bases, leaving 15 bases between the germline ends. Germline CDR1 is SNHLY and CDR2 is FYNNEI. The CDR3 covers 13 residues. In nucleotides, the CDR3 is TGTGCCAGCTCAGACACCCGTCGAGAAAAACTGTTTTTT. Protein: CASSDTRREKLFF.

CDR3 residues: CASSQGSSYLNYGYTF. The CDR3 nucleotides are TGCGCCAGCAGCCAAGGGAGCAGCTACCTTAACTATGGCTACACCTTC. V gene TRBV4-3 combines with J gene TRBJ1-2; no clear D. Looked up from germline, CDR1 is LGHNA and CDR2 is YSLEER. The CDR3 has 16 amino acids. With 1 base removed from V and 1 base from J, the gap between germline ends came to 13 bases.

In this sample, this clonotype turned up many times. The V and J genes are TRBV7-8 and TRBJ1-2, with D perhaps TRBD1 (5 bases). Germline V CDR1 and CDR2: SGHVS, FQNEAQ. Trimming took 4 bases from V and 2 from J, leaving 17 bases between them. The CDR3 covers 16 residues. CDR3 DNA sequence: TGTGCCAGCAGCTCACCCGAAGGGAGGGACAACTATGGCTACACCTTC. It codes for CASSSPEGRDNYGYTF.

The rearrangement joins TRBV7-9 to TRBJ1-1; D perhaps matches TRBD1 (5 bases). Trimming stripped 5 bases from V and 5 bases from J, with 21 bases between. Per germline, CDR1 SEHNR and CDR2 FQNEAQ (reference sequence). The CDR3 is 16 amino acids. Here the CDR3 reads CASSQEGAPSGTEAFF. As DNA, the CDR3 is TGTGCCAGCAGCCAAGAAGGGGCGCCCTCCGGGACTGAAGCTTTCTTT. The full variable domain, in which reference TRBV7-9 and TRBJ1-1 provide the parts outside the CDR3, is DTGVSQNPRHKITKRGQNVTFRCDPISEHNRLYWYRQTLGQGPEFLTYFQNEAQLEKSRLLSDRFSAERPKGSFSTLEIQRTEQGDSAMYLCASSQEGAPSGTEAFFGQGTRLTVV.

This clonotype was detected ten times or more. The rearrangement joins TRBV9 to TRBJ1-3; D remains ambiguous. Germline values: CDR1 SGDLS, CDR2 YYNGEE. Trimming removed 3 bases at V and 0 bases at J, with 4 bases between. The CDR3 runs 13 residues. The CDR3 DNA sequence: TGTGCCAGCAGCGCTAGCTCTGGAAACACCATATATTTT. Protein sequence: CASSASSGNTIYF.

CDR3 sequence reads: CASSQVRIYPQAVYEQYF. Written as DNA, the CDR3 is TGTGCCAGCAGCCAAGTTCGAATATACCCACAGGCGGTATACGAGCAGTACTTC. The chain joins TRBV7-9 to TRBJ2-7, with a possible D match to TRBD1 (5 bases). The germline gives CDR1 SEHNR, CDR2 FQNEAQ (reference sequence). This CDR3 spans 18 amino acids. The germline V and J ends were trimmed by 5 bases and 4 bases, with 27 bases remaining between them.

This clonotype occurred many times. The rearrangement joins TRBV12-3 or TRBV12-4 to TRBJ1-6, with TRBD1 matching over 8 bases. This CDR3 is built from 14 residues. V lost 7 bases, J lost 8 bases, and 7 bases stayed unmatched. CDR3 nucleotides: TGTGCCAGCAACGGACAGGGAAGGGATTCACCCCTCCACTTT. Translating it yields CASNGQGRDSPLHF.

This chain connects TRBV7-2 to TRBJ2-7; D call uncertain. The better agreement between TRBJ2-1 and the DNA end casts doubt on the J call. This CDR3 has 12 residues. In germline, CDR1 is SGHTA, CDR2 FQGNSA. The CDR3 DNA is TGTGCCAGCAGCTTAGTTGGTCTTGAGCAGTTCTTC. This encodes CASSLVGLEQFF.

The V and J genes are TRBV7-2 and TRBJ1-2; D remains unclear. Trimming took off 1 base at V and 5 bases at J, with 14 bases between the two ends. Germline V lookup: CDR1 SGHTA, CDR2 FQGNSA. The CDR3 is made up of 15 amino acids. The CDR3 sequence: CASSLVRATRYGYTF. The CDR3 nucleotides read TGTGCCAGCAGCTTAGTACGGGCCACCCGGTATGGCTACACCTTC.

The genes are TRBV25-1 and TRBJ1-1, with a tentative D call TRBD1 (6 bases). This CDR3 comprises 16 residues. Germline assignment: CDR1 MGHDK and CDR2 SYGVNS. V was clipped by 6 bases and J by 3 bases, with 20 bases between them. The CDR3 sequence is CASSQAQGKRDTEAFF. CDR3 DNA sequence: TGTGCCAGCAGCCAAGCGCAGGGGAAAAGGGACACTGAAGCTTTCTTT.

About this clonotype: It may be a read error: a sequence one base away is much more abundant. The chain has TRBV9 and TRBJ2-6; 7 bases align to TRBD2. The ends lost 1 base at V and 6 bases at J; junction bases unmatched: 13. In germline, CDR1 is SGDLS, CDR2 YYNGEE. The CDR3 is 18 amino acids. The CDR3 coding sequence is TGTGCCAGCAGCGTACGATATGGGGGGGGGGATGAGGCCAACGTCCTGACTTTC. Translation gives CASSVRYGGGDEANVLTF.

This clonotype was seen repeatedly, ten times or more. The chain couples TRBV7-2 to TRBJ2-7; 8 nucleotides agree with TRBD2. CDR3 length: 15 residues. V was clipped by 4 bases and J by 0 bases; unmatched bases: 5. Germline values: CDR1 SGHTA, CDR2 FQGNSA. The CDR3 protein is CASSYTGTSSYEQYF. DNA of the CDR3: TGTGCCAGCAGCTATACCGGGACTAGCTCCTACGAGCAGTACTTC.

This clonotype was observed at least ten times. The rearrangement uses TRBV15 and TRBJ2-2, with 7 bases aligning to TRBD1. Germline V gives CDR1 LNHNV, CDR2 YYDKDF (reference sequence). The CDR3 totals 15 residues. V gave up 4 bases and J gave up 5 bases; unmatched junction bases: 7. CDR3 loop: CATSISTGWTGELFF. The CDR3 region has the DNA TGTGCCACCAGCATATCGACAGGGTGGACCGGGGAGCTGTTTTTT.

This clonotype was recorded many times. The rearrangement uses TRBV19 and TRBJ1-4; 9 bases are a match to TRBD1. Germline V gene data show CDR1 as LNHDA and CDR2 as SQIVND (reference sequence). Losses at the gene ends were 3 bases for V and 5 bases for J; bases not matched to a gene: 4. The CDR3 length is 15 residues. The CDR3 sequence: CASSILGQGNEKLFF. As DNA, the CDR3 is TGTGCCAGTAGTATTCTGGGACAGGGAAATGAAAAACTGTTTTTT.